The sequence of this TCR beta chain was determined in a study of cytomegalovirus exposure and HLA in healthy donors. Germline V CDR1 and CDR2: MNHEY, SMNVEV (reference sequence). The CDR3 contains 13 residues. The V end lost 6 bases, the J end lost 4 bases, and 9 bases lay between the germline ends. It was with 60 Vbeta and 13 Jbeta primers that the PCR ran. Method: immunoSEQ multiplex PCR; TCRdb's copy keeps in-frame clones and lacks some. This sample has approximately 150,000 clones, with about 80% found just once. The sequence derives from a man aged 25 to 45 in good health and CMV-seronegative. Material for sequencing was PBMCs. V and J are TRBV27 and TRBJ2-2; TRBD2 is a possible D gene (6 bases). CDR3 coding DNA: TGTGCCAGCAGCGGGACTCGCACCGGGGAGCTGTTTTTT. Its protein is CASSGTRTGELFF.